This passage covers 5 T cell receptor beta chains from one sample sequenced in a study of tumor-infiltrating lymphocytes in primary liver carcinoma. Researchers drew blood RNA from unsorted whole blood and extracted germline DNA as well. A constant-region primer primed TCR beta cDNA synthesis from 450 to 550 ng of total RNA. Modified slightly, ARM-PCR produced TCR beta libraries over three nested multiplex PCR rounds. With TRBV1-TRBV30 forward primers and a C-beta reverse primer, the first two PCR rounds were run for roughly 10 cycles each. TCRdb redid the calling of the multiplex PCR reads with MiXCR, one entry per CDR3 protein. The data contain over 250,000 distinct CDR3 sequences, about three fifths of them singletons. The specimen sequenced was peripheral blood. The source is a woman younger than 45 with primary liver carcinoma and hepatitis B virus infection.

This clonotype has just a few counts. This rearrangement joins TRBV4-3 to TRBJ2-7; TRBD2 is a possible D gene (6 bases). Trimming took 5 bases from V and 0 from J, leaving 14 bases between them. The germline V gene has CDR1 LGHNA and CDR2 YSLEER. CDR3 length equals 15 residues. The CDR3 sequence is CASSSDEEGSYEQYF. CDR3 sequence (DNA): TGCGCCAGCAGCTCCGACGAGGAGGGCTCCTACGAGCAGTACTTC.

As regards this clonotype: A much larger clone differs from this one at a single base, so this may be a read error. V usage is TRBV5-6 and J usage is TRBJ1-6; TRBD1 agrees at 10 bases. The germline gives CDR1 SGHDT, CDR2 YYEEEE. There are 16 residues in the CDR3. The CDR3, as DNA: TGTGCCAGCAGGAATGACAGGGGGCTTCCTAATTCACTCCTCCACTTT. Its translation: CASRNDRGLPNSLLHF.

As for this clonotype: This may be a read error, as it is one base from a much larger clone. This rearrangement joins TRBV10-3 to TRBJ2-2; tentatively, D is TRBD2 (5 bases). CDR3 size: 16 residues. In germline, CDR1 is ENHRY, CDR2 SYGVKD. The CDR3, as DNA: TGTGCCATCAGTGAGCTTGGGCCGGGGAACACCGGGGAGCTGTTATTT. Encoded protein: CAISELGPGNTGELLF.

This clonotype has just a few counts. The rearrangement uses TRBV7-9 and TRBJ2-2; D is uncertain. In germline, CDR1 is SEHNR, CDR2 FQNEAQ (reference sequence). V was trimmed by 8 bases and J by 5 bases, leaving 12 bases between them. The CDR3 has 13 amino acids. The CDR3 coding sequence is TGTGCCAGCCGAAACGAGTTTACCGGGGAGCTGTTTTTT. Protein product: CASRNEFTGELFF.

A note on this clonotype: An end of the junction differs from the germline gene, which may be a read error. This rearrangement joins TRBV6-5 to TRBJ2-1; D not resolved. The CDR3 spans 14 residues. Per the germline V gene, CDR1 is MNHEY and CDR2 is SVGAGI. The CDR3 nucleotides read TGTGCCAGCAGGAAGAGTAATGCCCTCAATGAGCAGCTCTTC. Its translation is CASRKSNALNEQLF.